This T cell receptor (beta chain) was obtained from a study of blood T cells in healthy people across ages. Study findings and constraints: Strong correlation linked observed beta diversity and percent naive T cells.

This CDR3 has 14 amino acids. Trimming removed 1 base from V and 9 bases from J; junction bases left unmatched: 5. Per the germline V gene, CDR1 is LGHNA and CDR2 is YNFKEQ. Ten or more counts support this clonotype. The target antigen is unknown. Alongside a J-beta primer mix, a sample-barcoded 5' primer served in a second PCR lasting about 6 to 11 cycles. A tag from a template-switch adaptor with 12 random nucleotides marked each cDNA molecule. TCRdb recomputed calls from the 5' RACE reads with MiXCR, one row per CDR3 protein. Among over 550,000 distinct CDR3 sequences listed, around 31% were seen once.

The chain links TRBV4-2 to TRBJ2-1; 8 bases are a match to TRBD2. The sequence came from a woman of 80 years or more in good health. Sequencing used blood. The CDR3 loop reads CASSQVPRGGEQFF. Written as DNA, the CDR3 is TGTGCCAGCAGCCAAGTCCCCCGGGGGGGTGAGCAGTTCTTC.